This T cell receptor beta chain was observed in a study of cytomegalovirus exposure and HLA in healthy donors. V dropped 5 bases and J dropped 8 bases, with 18 bases sitting between them. The CDR3 is 14 residues long. The V gene's germline CDR1 is SEHNR and CDR2 FQNEAQ (reference sequence). PCR employed 60 Vbeta and 13 Jbeta primers. TCRdb's copy holds only in-frame clones and misses some; the assay was immunoSEQ multiplex PCR. Seen here are under 250,000 clones, about 82% observed once, and the top ten hold 2.3%. The receptor's source is a woman aged 50 to 65 in good health and CMV-seronegative. The rearrangement uses TRBV7-9 and TRBJ1-2, with D maybe TRBD1 (6 bases). What was sequenced was PBMCs. CDR3 bases: TGTGCCAGCAGCGCCACTCAGGGGTTGCAGGGCTACACCTTC. This encodes CASSATQGLQGYTF.